These 27 T cell receptor beta chains originate from one sample sequenced in a study of cytomegalovirus exposure and HLA in healthy donors. A multiplex PCR was run with 60 Vbeta primers and 13 Jbeta primers. Assay: immunoSEQ multiplex PCR; the TCRdb copy retains only in-frame clones and omits some. The top ten clones hold about 1.9% of a sample with under 200,000 clones, 75% to 85% of them seen once. Sequencing used PBMCs. The receptor set was obtained from a woman in her late teens or twenties in good health and CMV-seronegative.

This clone was detected only a few times. The chain combines TRBV2 with TRBJ1-2; the D gene is possibly TRBD1 (6 bases). Trimming left V 5 bases short and J 3 bases short, with 10 bases between. CDR1 is SNHLY and CDR2 is FYNNEI in the germline V gene. CDR3 length: 13 residues. In nucleotides, the CDR3 is TGTGCCAGCAGTCCTTCAGGGGACTATGGCTACACCTTC. It codes for CASSPSGDYGYTF.

The chain has TRBV5-1 and TRBJ2-5; no clear D gene. The germline V and J ends were trimmed by 0 bases and 6 bases, with 12 bases remaining between them. Germline V gene sequence: CDR1 SGHRS, CDR2 YFSETQ. There are 14 residues in the CDR3. The CDR3 here is CASSLETGAQTQYF. CDR3 coding DNA: TGCGCCAGCAGCTTGGAGACTGGTGCGCAGACCCAGTACTTC. The complete variable domain, with remaining parts taken from reference TRBV5-1 and TRBJ2-5, reads KAGVTQTPRYLIKTRGQQVTLSCSPISGHRSVSWYQQTPGQGLQFLFEYFSETQRNKGNFPGRFSGRQFSNSRSEMNVSTLELGDSALYLCASSLETGAQTQYFGPGTRLLVL.

V gene TRBV7-8 combines with J gene TRBJ2-3; 10 bases line up with TRBD2. After removal of 5 bases from V and 7 bases from J, the junction contained 12 bases not matched to a gene. This CDR3 region has 16 residues. CDR1 is SGHVS and CDR2 is FQNEAQ in the germline V gene. The CDR3 bases are TGTGCCAGCAGCCGAAGCGGGGGGGCGCTTGGGTATACGCAGTATTTT. As protein: CASSRSGGALGYTQYF.

The chain uses TRBV19 and TRBJ2-1; 9 bases map to TRBD2. The V gene end was trimmed by 0 bases and the J gene end by 2 bases; junction bases not matched to a gene: 14. The germline gives CDR1 LNHDA, CDR2 SQIVND (reference sequence). This CDR3 is built from 20 residues. CDR3: CASSIDELAGGIVPYNEQFF. The CDR3 DNA reads as TGTGCCAGTAGTATAGATGAGTTGGCGGGAGGGATTGTTCCCTACAATGAGCAGTTCTTC.

This chain joins TRBV2 and TRBJ2-1, with a weak D call TRBD2 (6 bases). Germline CDR1 and CDR2: SNHLY and FYNNEI. Trimming removed 2 bases at V and 8 bases at J, with 16 bases between. The CDR3 extends over 15 amino acids. The DNA of the CDR3 is TGTGCCAGCAGTGAAACCCTAACTAGCATCGATGAGCAGTTCTTC. It codes for CASSETLTSIDEQFF.

This chain connects TRBV19 to TRBJ1-1; 9 bases align to TRBD1. With 6 bases clipped from V and 5 bases from J, the junction kept 22 bases outside the gene matches. The CDR3 contains 19 residues. Germline assignment: CDR1 LNHDA and CDR2 SQIVND (reference sequence). The chain's CDR3 is CASSRRRLRTGEVRTEAFF. The CDR3 DNA reads as TGTGCCAGTAGCCGCCGGAGGTTAAGGACAGGGGAGGTAAGGACTGAAGCTTTCTTT.

The rearrangement links TRBV11-1 to TRBJ2-7; TRBD1 matches 8 bases. The CDR3 has 14 residues. V lost 5 bases to trimming and J lost 4 bases; unmatched junction nucleotides: 7. Germline V gene data show CDR1 as SGHAT and CDR2 as FQDESV (reference sequence). The CDR3 region is CASSHGQGPYEQYF. The CDR3 coding sequence is TGTGCCAGCAGCCACGGACAGGGCCCTTACGAGCAGTACTTC.

Note on this clone: The sample contains more than one DNA sequence encoding this CDR3. The chain has TRBV6-1 and TRBJ2-7; 9 bases line up with TRBD2. J was trimmed by 4 bases and V by 4 bases; bases with no gene match: 2. Per germline, CDR1 MNHNS and CDR2 SASEGT. The CDR3 has 13 residues. The CDR3 is CASSVAGAYEQYF. The CDR3, as DNA: TGTGCCAGCAGTGTAGCGGGAGCATACGAGCAGTACTTC.

The rearrangement joins TRBV7-9 to TRBJ2-1; 9 nucleotides match TRBD2. This CDR3 has 15 amino acids. V lost 3 bases and J lost 4; bases outside the gene matches: 4. Germline CDR1 reads SEHNR; CDR2 reads FQNEAQ (reference sequence). DNA of the CDR3: TGTGCCAGCAGCTTGCTAGCGGGGCTGTACAATGAGCAGTTCTTC. Translation gives CASSLLAGLYNEQFF.

The sample holds a few counts of this clone. This rearrangement joins TRBV6-1 to TRBJ1-5; 7 bases map to TRBD1. After removal of 6 bases from V and 0 bases from J, the junction contained 5 bases not matched to a gene. The CDR3 contains 15 residues. Germline V lookup: CDR1 MNHNS, CDR2 SASEGT. CDR3 DNA sequence: TGTGCCAGCAGGGGGACAGTGGATAGCAATCAGCCCCAGCATTTT. This sequence encodes CASRGTVDSNQPQHF.

The rearrangement links TRBV9 to TRBJ1-2; D ambiguous. V lost 3 bases and J lost 4, with 10 bases in between. The CDR3 consists of 13 residues. Germline V gene data show CDR1 as SGDLS and CDR2 as YYNGEE. The CDR3 nucleotides are TGTGCCAGCAGCGCCCAGGCTTCCTATGGCTACACCTTC. It translates to CASSAQASYGYTF.

This clone was counted a single time. This chain links TRBV14 with TRBJ2-5, with 8 bases fitting TRBD1. Germline-derived CDR1 and CDR2 are SGHDN and FVKESK. V shed 4 bases, J shed 3 bases, and the junction held 4 bases outside the gene matches. The CDR3 totals 14 residues. The CDR3 DNA sequence: TGTGCCAGCAGCCGGCTGACAGGGGAAGAGACCCAGTACTTC. This codes for CASSRLTGEETQYF.

V gene TRBV14 combines with J gene TRBJ2-7; 9 positions match TRBD1. V shed 3 bases, J shed 3 bases, and the junction held 15 bases outside the gene matches. CDR3 length: 18 residues. CDR1 is SGHDN, CDR2 FVKESK, per germline. CDR3 nucleotides: TGTGCCAGCAGCCAGAGATCATCCGGGGACAGGGTGCGCTACGAGCAGTACTTC. The encoded protein is CASSQRSSGDRVRYEQYF.

V is TRBV10-3 and J is TRBJ1-3, with D unresolved. Trimming pared 3 bases from V and 0 bases from J, leaving 6 bases between. The germline gives CDR1 ENHRY, CDR2 SYGVKD. This CDR3 comprises 14 residues. This CDR3 is CAISDPNSGNTIYF. CDR3 in DNA: TGTGCCATCAGTGACCCCAACTCTGGAAACACCATATATTTT.

The V call is TRBV15, the J call TRBJ1-2, with D tentatively TRBD1 (5 bases). The CDR3 has 15 amino acids. Per germline, CDR1 LNHNV and CDR2 YYDKDF (reference sequence). Deletions cut 2 bases from V and 0 bases from J, with 10 bases between. The DNA for the CDR3 is TGTGCCACCAGCAGACAGGGCTACTCTAACTATGGCTACACCTTC. It specifies CATSRQGYSNYGYTF. Based on the CDR3 plus reference TRBV15 and TRBJ1-2, the full variable domain is DAMVIQNPRYQVTQFGKPVTLSCSQTLNHNVMYWYQQKSSQAPKLLFHYYDKDFNNEADTPDNFQSRRPNTSFCFLDIRSPGLGDTAMYLCATSRQGYSNYGYTFGSGTRLTVV.

This clone was detected only once. V usage is TRBV9 and J usage is TRBJ1-2; 9 nucleotides match TRBD1. The CDR3 is 17 residues long. Germline CDR1 is SGDLS and CDR2 is YYNGEE. V was clipped by 4 bases and J by 3 bases; unmatched bases: 13. CDR3 amino acids: CASSYPKTGTGYYGYTF. The CDR3 coding sequence is TGTGCCAGCAGCTACCCTAAAACCGGGACAGGGTACTATGGCTACACCTTC.

The rearrangement joins TRBV6-1 to TRBJ2-5, with 7 nucleotides matching TRBD1. Matching the DNA end better, TRBJ2-7 makes the J call doubtful. Per germline, CDR1 MNHNS and CDR2 SASEGT. The CDR3 covers 15 residues. The CDR3 spells CASSGTGTATYEQYF. The CDR3 DNA reads as TGTGCCAGCAGCGGAACCGGGACAGCGACCTACGAGCAGTACTTC.

This rearrangement joins TRBV11-2 to TRBJ2-1, with 8 positions matching TRBD2. J was trimmed by 3 bases and V by 2 bases; bases with no gene match: 6. The CDR3 extends over 16 amino acids. From germline, CDR1 is SGHAT and CDR2 FQNNGV. The CDR3 loop is CASSLFGGGIYNEQFF. In DNA form, the CDR3 reads TGTGCCAGCAGCTTATTTGGCGGGGGGATCTACAATGAGCAGTTCTTC.

The gene calls are TRBV5-8 and TRBJ2-1; TRBD1 agrees at 9 bases. Germline assignment: CDR1 SGHTS and CDR2 YDEGEE. V dropped 5 bases and J dropped 6; count of bases not matched to a gene: 9. This CDR3 is 15 amino acids long. In nucleotides, the CDR3 is TGTGCCAGCAGATACGGGACAGGGCCTCTCAATGAGCAGTTCTTC. It specifies CASRYGTGPLNEQFF.

The CDR3 DNA sequence: TGTGCCAGCAGCAACAGGGGGGGGTACGAGCAGTACTTC. As protein: CASSNRGGYEQYF. This sequence joins TRBV6-1 and TRBJ2-7; D possibly corresponds to TRBD1 (8 bases). Trimming cost V 6 bases and J 4 bases, with 13 bases left between them. Germline values: CDR1 MNHNS, CDR2 SASEGT. The CDR3 length is 13 residues.

The J gene is TRBJ1-1, the V gene TRBV7-3; the D gene is possibly TRBD1 (5 bases). Trimming left V 3 bases short and J 0 bases short, with 8 bases between. Germline V gene data show CDR1 as SGHTA and CDR2 as FQGTGA. This CDR3 is built from 14 residues. The CDR3: CASSFSTVNTEAFF. In DNA form, the CDR3 reads TGTGCCAGCAGCTTTTCGACAGTGAACACTGAAGCTTTCTTT.

This chain links TRBV9 with TRBJ2-5, with 7 positions matching TRBD2. The CDR3 is made up of 15 amino acids. Looked up from germline, CDR1 is SGDLS and CDR2 is YYNGEE. Trimming removed 1 base from V and 5 bases from J; junction bases left unmatched: 8. The CDR3 DNA reads TGTGCCAGCAGCGTACTAGCAGGAGCGGGGGAGACCCAGTACTTC. The encoded protein is CASSVLAGAGETQYF.

The chain joins TRBV20-1 to TRBJ2-7; D gene unclear. Trimming pared 2 bases from V and 3 bases from J, leaving 5 bases between. CDR3 size: 11 residues. Germline V gene data show CDR1 as DFQATT and CDR2 as SNEGSKA (reference sequence). CDR3 sequence reads: CSARIFYEQYF. The CDR3 bases are TGCAGTGCTAGAATATTCTACGAGCAGTACTTC.

This clone was found once. The rearrangement uses TRBV19 and TRBJ2-4; 8 nucleotides agree with TRBD2. V dropped 10 bases and J dropped 2; count of bases not matched to a gene: 13. The CDR3 contains 16 residues. Germline V gene data show CDR1 as LNHDA and CDR2 as SQIVND (reference sequence). The CDR3 DNA reads as TGTGCCACTTCGAACGGACTAGCTGATTCCAAAAACATTCAGTACTTC. It codes for CATSNGLADSKNIQYF. Drawing the rest from reference TRBV19 and TRBJ2-4, the complete variable domain is DGGITQSPKYLFRKEGQNVTLSCEQNLNHDAMYWYRQDPGQGLRLIYYSQIVNDFQKGDIAEGYSVSREKKESFPLTVTSAQKNPTAFYLCATSNGLADSKNIQYFGAGTRLSVL.

This clone was counted a single time. The chain carries TRBV5-1 and TRBJ1-6; D call uncertain. The V end lost 0 bases, the J end lost 7 bases, and 5 bases lay between the germline ends. CDR3 length: 13 residues. Germline V CDR1 and CDR2: SGHRS, YFSETQ. CDR3 sequence: CASSLVLNSPLHF. The CDR3 DNA follows: TGCGCCAGCAGCTTGGTACTAAATTCACCCCTCCACTTT.

The CDR3 DNA reads TGTGCCAGCAGCTTGGCCAGTACCTACGAGCAGTACTTC. It yields the protein CASSLASTYEQYF. J is TRBJ2-7 and V is TRBV11-2; D unresolved. With 3 bases removed from V and 2 bases from J, the gap between germline ends came to 8 bases. Germline loops: CDR1 SGHAT, CDR2 FQNNGV. CDR3 size: 13 residues.

This clone was seen only once. The chain is built from TRBV19 and TRBJ1-4, with 7 bases fitting TRBD1. CDR3 size: 15 residues. The V segment lost 6 bases and the J segment 8 bases; nucleotides outside the gene matches: 12. Looked up from germline, CDR1 is LNHDA and CDR2 is SQIVND (reference sequence). The CDR3 sequence is CASRNPGQMDEKLFF. CDR3 DNA sequence: TGTGCCAGTAGGAACCCGGGACAGATGGACGAAAAACTGTTTTTT.